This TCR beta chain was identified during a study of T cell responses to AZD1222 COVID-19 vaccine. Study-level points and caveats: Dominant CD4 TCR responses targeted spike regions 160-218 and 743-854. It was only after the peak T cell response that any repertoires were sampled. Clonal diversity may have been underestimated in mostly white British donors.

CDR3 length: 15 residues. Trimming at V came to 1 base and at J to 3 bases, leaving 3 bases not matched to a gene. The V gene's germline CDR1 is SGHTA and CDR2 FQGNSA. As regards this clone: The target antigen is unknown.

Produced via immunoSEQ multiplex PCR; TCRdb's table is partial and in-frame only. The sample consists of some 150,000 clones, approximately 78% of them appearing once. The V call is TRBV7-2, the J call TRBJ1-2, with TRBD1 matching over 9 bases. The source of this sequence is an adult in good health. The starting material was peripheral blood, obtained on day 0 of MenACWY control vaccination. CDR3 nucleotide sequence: TGTGCCAGCAGCTTAGTCGGACAGGGGTACTATGGCTACACCTTC. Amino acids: CASSLVGQGYYGYTF.